This TCR beta chain was captured in a study of blood T cell repertoires in COVID-19. Germline loops: CDR1 SQVTM, CDR2 ANQGSEA. The V segment lost 4 bases and the J segment 5 bases; nucleotides outside the gene matches: 10. This CDR3 region has 15 residues. TCRdb keeps only in-frame clones here, not all; method: immunoSEQ multiplex PCR. The sample holds about 56,000 clones; 55% to 75% are singletons and the top ten take more than 4%. The sample comprised peripheral blood. This rearrangement joins TRBV29-1 to TRBJ2-3, with TRBD2 matching over 9 bases. This receptor was identified in a woman in her seventies with COVID-19, enrolled during active disease. CDR3 region: CSVGLAGLPGDTQYF. In DNA form, the CDR3 reads TGCAGCGTTGGCCTAGCGGGATTACCAGGAGATACGCAGTATTTT.